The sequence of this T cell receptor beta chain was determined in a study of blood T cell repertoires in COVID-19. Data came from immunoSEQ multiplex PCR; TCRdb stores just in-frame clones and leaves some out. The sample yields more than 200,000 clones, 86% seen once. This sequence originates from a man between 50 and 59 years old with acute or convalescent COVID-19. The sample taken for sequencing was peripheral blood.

The CDR3 loop reads CASSWTGQGNTIYF. CDR3 coding DNA: TGTGCCAGCAGTTGGACAGGTCAAGGAAACACCATATATTTT. The chain couples TRBV6-6 to TRBJ1-3; 7 nucleotides match TRBD1. There are 14 residues in the CDR3. Germline V gene data show CDR1 as MNHNY and CDR2 as SVGAGI (reference sequence). The V segment lost 4 bases and the J segment 4 bases; nucleotides outside the gene matches: 4.